This T cell receptor (beta chain) is drawn from a study of blood T cell repertoires in COVID-19. Study-level background: Two negative PCRs, clearance, or symptom resolution were required of recovered Cohort 3 donors. PBMCs, B-cell-depleted T cells, or T cells provided the cDNA or gDNA that made up the material.

Only in-frame clones appear in the TCRdb table, and some are missing; sequencing was by immunoSEQ multiplex PCR. The data hold some 160,000 clones, with 70% to 85% observed a single time. The receptor's source is a woman aged 70-85 years in a cohort exposed to, infected with or recovered from COVID-19 (not recorded which). The specimen sequenced was PBMCs or T cells enriched from blood (not recorded which).

CDR3: CASSAWDRGNTEAFF. DNA for the CDR3: TGTGCCAGCAGCGCCTGGGACAGGGGAAACACTGAAGCTTTCTTT. The V call is TRBV9, the J call TRBJ1-1; 10 bases fit TRBD1. The CDR3 has 15 amino acids. Germline-derived CDR1 and CDR2 are SGDLS and YYNGEE. Trimming took 3 bases from V and 2 from J; bases not matched to a gene: 4. The variable domain in full, completed from reference TRBV9 and TRBJ1-1, reads DSGVTQTPKHLITATGQRVTLRCSPRSGDLSVYWYQQSLDQGLQFLIQYYNGEERAKGNILERFSAQQFPDLHSELNLSSLELGDSALYFCASSAWDRGNTEAFFGQGTRLTVV.